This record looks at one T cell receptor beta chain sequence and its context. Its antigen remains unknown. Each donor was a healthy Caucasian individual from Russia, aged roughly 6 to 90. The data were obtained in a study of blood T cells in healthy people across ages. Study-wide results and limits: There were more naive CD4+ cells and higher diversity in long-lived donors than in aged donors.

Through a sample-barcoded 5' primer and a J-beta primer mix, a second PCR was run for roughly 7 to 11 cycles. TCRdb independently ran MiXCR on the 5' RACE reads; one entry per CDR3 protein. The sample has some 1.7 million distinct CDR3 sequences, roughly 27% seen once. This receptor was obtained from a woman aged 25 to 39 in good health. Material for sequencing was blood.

CDR3 nucleotides: TGCAGTGCTAGAGACGGGACTACCCCATACAATGAGCAGTTCTTC. This gives the protein CSARDGTTPYNEQFF. The chain joins TRBV20-1 to TRBJ2-1, with 7 bases aligning to TRBD2. Trimming at V came to 0 bases and at J to 4 bases, leaving 6 bases not matched to a gene. The CDR3 length is 15 residues. The germline V gene has CDR1 DFQATT and CDR2 SNEGSKA (reference sequence).